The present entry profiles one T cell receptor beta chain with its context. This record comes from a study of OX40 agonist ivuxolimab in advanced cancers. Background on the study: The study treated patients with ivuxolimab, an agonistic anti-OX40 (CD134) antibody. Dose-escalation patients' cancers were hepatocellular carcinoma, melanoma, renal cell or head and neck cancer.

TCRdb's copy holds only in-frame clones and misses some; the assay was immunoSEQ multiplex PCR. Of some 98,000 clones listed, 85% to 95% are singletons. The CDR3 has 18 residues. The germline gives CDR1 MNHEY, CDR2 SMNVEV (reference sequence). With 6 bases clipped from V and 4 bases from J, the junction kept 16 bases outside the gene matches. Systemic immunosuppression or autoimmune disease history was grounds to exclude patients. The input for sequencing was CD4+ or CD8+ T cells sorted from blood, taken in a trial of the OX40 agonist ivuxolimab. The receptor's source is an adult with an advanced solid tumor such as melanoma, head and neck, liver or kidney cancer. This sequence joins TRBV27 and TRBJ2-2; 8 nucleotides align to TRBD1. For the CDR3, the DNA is TGTGCCAGCAGCCGACAGGGGACTGTCTCCCTCACCACCGGGGAGCTGTTTTTT. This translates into CASSRQGTVSLTTGELFF.